Below, 4 T cell receptor beta chains from the same sample are listed, as sequenced in a study of T cell responses to AZD1222 COVID-19 vaccine. Produced via immunoSEQ multiplex PCR; TCRdb's table is partial and in-frame only. The sample carries around 140,000 clones, roughly 92% recorded once. The sequenced sample was peripheral blood, obtained on day 0 of AZD1222 vaccination. These receptors originate from an adult in good health.

This rearrangement joins TRBV28 to TRBJ2-7, with a tentative D call TRBD1 (6 bases). Looked up from germline, CDR1 is MDHEN and CDR2 is SYDVKM. V lost 2 bases, J lost 6 bases, and 17 bases lay in between. This CDR3 contains 15 residues. CDR3 nucleotides: TGTGCCAGCAGTTTACGGACAGCTAGACGGGGCGAGCAGTACTTC. This codes for CASSLRTARRGEQYF.

This clone was found once. V usage is TRBV12-3 or TRBV12-4 and J usage is TRBJ2-7; D remains unclear. The CDR3 has 12 amino acids. Trimming pared 2 bases from V and 2 bases from J, leaving 4 bases between. CDR3 nucleotides: TGTGCCAGCAGTTTAACCCCCTACGAGCAGTACTTC. Encoded protein: CASSLTPYEQYF.

The rearrangement links TRBV11-1 to TRBJ2-7; tentatively, D is TRBD1 (6 bases). Germline V gene data show CDR1 as SGHAT and CDR2 as FQDESV (reference sequence). This CDR3 spans 13 amino acids. The ends were cut back, 6 bases at V and 0 bases at J, with 9 bases in the middle. DNA of the CDR3: TGTGCCAGCAGGGACAGAAGCTCCTACGAGCAGTACTTC. This codes for CASRDRSSYEQYF.

This rearrangement joins TRBV11-2 to TRBJ2-2; no reliable D call. In germline, CDR1 is SGHAT, CDR2 FQNNGV. V was clipped by 1 base and J by 16 bases, with 13 bases between them. This CDR3 has 12 amino acids. The CDR3 DNA reads TGTGCCAGCAGCTTAGTACGGCGTCGCAGGTTTTTT. As protein: CASSLVRRRRFF.